The 3 T cell receptor beta chains presented below share a single source sample, sequenced in a study of CD8+ T cells in alopecia areata. Treatment reported: oral pan-JAK inhibitor, 5-10 mg twice daily. Extracted RNA was reverse transcribed, and the resulting cDNA served as sequencing template. Generated by immunoSEQ multiplex PCR, the TCRdb table keeps only in-frame clones and is missing some. Of over 80,000 clones listed, roughly two fifths are singletons. The source material was CD8+ T cells sorted from blood, sampled at week 24, from a patient treated with tofacitinib. These receptors were obtained from a human donor with alopecia areata.

The chain couples TRBV7-3 to TRBJ2-3; D may be TRBD2 (5 bases). The CDR3 sequence is 13 residues long. Deletions cut 5 bases from V and 1 base from J, with 7 bases between. CDR1 SGHTA and CDR2 FQGTGA come from the germline V gene. The CDR3 bases are TGTGCCAGCAGCGGAGGCCGCACAGATACGCAGTATTTT. Protein product: CASSGGRTDTQYF.

This clone was recorded a few times. This chain connects TRBV19 to TRBJ2-1; 9 bases line up with TRBD1. Germline lookup yields CDR1 LNHDA and CDR2 SQIVND (reference sequence). The V segment lost 5 bases and the J segment 9 bases; nucleotides outside the gene matches: 8. CDR3 size: 14 residues. For the CDR3, the DNA is TGTGCCAGTAGTTTCCGGGACAGGGTGTTTGAGCAGTTCTTC. It encodes CASSFRDRVFEQFF.

V and J are TRBV9 and TRBJ2-2; TRBD1 or TRBD2 may be the D gene (5 bases each). The length of the CDR3 is 14 residues. The germline V gene has CDR1 SGDLS and CDR2 YYNGEE. Trimming left V 2 bases short and J 5 bases short, with 10 bases between. The CDR3 protein is CASSVAWGTGELFF. In DNA, the CDR3 is TGTGCCAGCAGCGTCGCGTGGGGGACCGGGGAGCTGTTTTTT.